Below, one TCR beta chain is given with its context. These data belong to a study of blood T cell repertoires in COVID-19. Turning to the study itself: Researchers got acute and convalescent COVID-19 samples from the United States, Italy and Spain. From T cells, B-cell-depleted T cells, or PBMCs came the material, which was cDNA or gDNA.

Original processing methods: From reference gene primer amplification, estimates of nucleated cell counts were derived. The method was immunoSEQ multiplex PCR; TCRdb's version includes in-frame clones alone and lacks a portion of them. That table supplies the V and J calls and clone size; D and trimming were determined from the DNA. The sample has fewer than 150,000 clones; around 87% are singletons. Input material: peripheral blood. The sequence was obtained from a human donor in a cohort sampled during active COVID-19.

The CDR3 coding sequence is TGTGCCAGCAGTGCCACTAGCGGGAGCACAGATACGCAGTATTTT. This gives the protein CASSATSGSTDTQYF. V usage is TRBV6-4 and J usage is TRBJ2-3; TRBD2 aligns across 9 bases. J lost 0 bases, V lost 4 bases, and 2 bases had no gene match. The CDR3 consists of 15 residues. Germline values: CDR1 MRHNA, CDR2 SNTAGT.